Included here is one TCR beta chain sequence, with context. This sample was taken from a study of T cell changes during pregnancy in multiple sclerosis. Profiled with immunoSEQ multiplex PCR; TCRdb holds only in-frame clones, not every one. The sample has 85,000 to 90,000 clones, 94% seen once. The germline CDR1 and CDR2 sequences are SNHLY and FYNNEI. V lost 1 base and J lost 10, with 13 bases in between. CDR3 length: 14 amino acids. The sequenced sample was peripheral blood, obtained after pregnancy. This chain uses TRBV2 with TRBJ1-4; maybe TRBD1 (5 bases). The receptor comes from a female donor in good health, enrolled as a control in a pregnancy study. CDR3 coding DNA: TGTGCCAGCAGTGAAGTCAGGGTAGTGAGAAAACTGTTTTTT. This sequence encodes CASSEVRVVRKLFF. Based on the CDR3 plus reference TRBV2 and TRBJ1-4, the full variable domain is EPEVTQTPSHQVTQMGQEVILRCVPISNHLYFYWYRQILGQKVEFLVSFYNNEISEKSEIFDDQFSVERPDGSNFTLKIRSTKLEDSAMYFCASSEVRVVRKLFFGSGTQLSVL.